This passage covers 32 T cell receptor beta chains from one sample sequenced in a study of radiation and T cells in renal cell carcinoma. Sequencing was performed with immunoSEQ multiplex PCR; in TCRdb, only in-frame clones are kept and a portion is missing. Among about 95,000 clones listed, around nine tenths were seen once. Time point specified: baseline pretreatment blood. Documented treatment: 15 Gy SBRT to primary tumor, nephrectomy 4 weeks later. The sequencing used blood, collected from a patient whose treatment included radiotherapy and nephrectomy. The receptors shown here come from a man aged 50-60 years with renal cell carcinoma.

This chain joins TRBV7-8 and TRBJ2-6; D remains unclear. Trimming pared 5 bases from V and 2 bases from J, leaving 16 bases between. Germline V lookup: CDR1 SGHVS, CDR2 FQNEAQ. This CDR3 is 17 amino acids long. Here the CDR3 DNA reads TGTGCCAGCAGCAGATCCGGACGGGCCGCTGGGGCCAACGTCCTGACTTTC. Protein sequence: CASSRSGRAAGANVLTF.

The chain employs TRBV2 and TRBJ2-5, with TRBD1 matching 10 bases. The V gene's germline CDR1 is SNHLY and CDR2 FYNNEI. V was clipped by 6 bases and J by 4 bases; unmatched bases: 8. The CDR3 runs to 15 residues. In DNA, the CDR3 is TGTGCCAGCAGGATAAGACAGGGGGCGCGAGAGACCCAGTACTTC. Its protein is CASRIRQGARETQYF. Using reference TRBV2 and TRBJ2-5 for the parts outside the CDR3, the full variable domain is EPEVTQTPSHQVTQMGQEVILRCVPISNHLYFYWYRQILGQKVEFLVSFYNNEISEKSEIFDDQFSVERPDGSNFTLKIRSTKLEDSAMYFCASRIRQGARETQYFGPGTRLLVL.

The chain is built from TRBV12-5 and TRBJ1-3; 7 bases align to TRBD1. The junction had 2 bases not matched to a gene; V was cut back by 1 base and J by 5 bases. Germline-derived CDR1 and CDR2 are LGHNT and FRNRAP. This CDR3 has 14 amino acids. Here the CDR3 reads CASGLGQGRNTIYF. DNA for the CDR3: TGTGCTAGTGGTTTGGGACAGGGTAGAAACACCATATATTTT.

The chain links TRBV5-1 to TRBJ2-3; 7 positions agree with TRBD1. The length of the CDR3 is 15 residues. Trimming cost V 4 bases and J 2 bases; bases outside gene matches: 7. CDR1 and CDR2 (germline): SGHRS, YFSETQ. CDR3 in amino acids: CASSLGGQITDTQYF. In DNA, the CDR3 is TGCGCCAGCAGCCTAGGGGGACAGATCACAGATACGCAGTATTTT.

The chain couples TRBV6-1 to TRBJ1-2, with 8 bases that match TRBD1. V dropped 4 bases and J dropped 4; count of bases not matched to a gene: 11. The germline V gene has CDR1 MNHNS and CDR2 SASEGT. CDR3 size: 16 residues. DNA for the CDR3: TGTGCCAGCAGTGTCCCCAGCCGACAGGGGACCTATGGCTACACCTTC. Protein product: CASSVPSRQGTYGYTF.

CDR3 sequence: CASSSQLNTEAFF. CDR3 sequence (DNA): TGTGCCAGCAGTTCACAGTTGAACACTGAAGCTTTCTTT. The V call is TRBV6-5, the J call TRBJ1-1; D uncertain. The CDR3 loop spans 13 amino acids. Deletions cut 4 bases from V and 0 bases from J, with 6 bases between. Germline values: CDR1 MNHEY, CDR2 SVGAGI.

This sequence joins TRBV5-1 and TRBJ2-3; D unclear. V lost 7 bases and J lost 0, with 12 bases in between. The CDR3 length is 14 residues. Germline values: CDR1 SGHRS, CDR2 YFSETQ. CDR3: CASGLESSTDTQYF. In DNA form, the CDR3 reads TGCGCCAGCGGATTGGAGTCTAGCACAGATACGCAGTATTTT. The full variable domain, rest sourced from reference TRBV5-1 and TRBJ2-3, is KAGVTQTPRYLIKTRGQQVTLSCSPISGHRSVSWYQQTPGQGLQFLFEYFSETQRNKGNFPGRFSGRQFSNSRSEMNVSTLELGDSALYLCASGLESSTDTQYFGPGTRLTVL.

The rearrangement uses TRBV19 and TRBJ1-5; possible D gene TRBD1, 5 bases. The V gene lost 8 bases and the J gene lost 6 bases, with 17 bases spanning the gap. This CDR3 has 14 residues. The germline gives CDR1 LNHDA, CDR2 SQIVND (reference sequence). The CDR3 sequence is CASGGSAGGQPQHF. In DNA, the CDR3 is TGTGCCAGTGGCGGCTCCGCGGGGGGTCAGCCCCAGCATTTT. The complete variable domain, with remaining parts taken from reference TRBV19 and TRBJ1-5, reads DGGITQSPKYLFRKEGQNVTLSCEQNLNHDAMYWYRQDPGQGLRLIYYSQIVNDFQKGDIAEGYSVSREKKESFPLTVTSAQKNPTAFYLCASGGSAGGQPQHFGDGTRLSIL.

The V and J genes are TRBV13 and TRBJ2-1; 9 nucleotides agree with TRBD1. There are 15 residues in the CDR3. With 5 bases clipped from V and 5 bases from J, the junction kept 7 bases outside the gene matches. Germline V lookup: CDR1 PRHDT, CDR2 FYEKMQ (reference sequence). As DNA, the CDR3 is TGTGCCAGCAGCGACCCGGGACAGGGACACAATGAGCAGTTCTTC. Its translation: CASSDPGQGHNEQFF.

V usage is TRBV10-3 and J usage is TRBJ2-1; 10 bases fit TRBD2. V lost 4 bases to trimming and J lost 7 bases; unmatched junction nucleotides: 10. The CDR3 has 16 amino acids. Per the germline V gene, CDR1 is ENHRY and CDR2 is SYGVKD. The CDR3 sequence: CAISGYLAGVGNEQFF. The CDR3 DNA reads TGTGCCATCAGTGGTTACCTAGCGGGAGTAGGAAATGAGCAGTTCTTC.

This clone was found once. CDR3 amino acids: CAWRAQGNSPLHF. The DNA of the CDR3 is TGTGCCTGGAGGGCACAGGGGAATTCACCCCTCCACTTT. V usage is TRBV30 and J usage is TRBJ1-6; 7 bases map to TRBD1. CDR1 and CDR2 (germline): GTSNPN, SVGIG (reference sequence). Unmatched junction bases numbered 3, after V lost 3 bases and J lost 7 bases. CDR3 size: 13 residues.

The J gene is TRBJ2-1, the V gene TRBV9; TRBD2 matches 9 bases. This CDR3 comprises 15 residues. V lost 4 bases to trimming and J lost 4 bases; unmatched junction nucleotides: 6. The germline gives CDR1 SGDLS, CDR2 YYNGEE. The DNA of the CDR3 is TGTGCCAGCAGCCTTGATAGCGGGAGATACAATGAGCAGTTCTTC. It codes for CASSLDSGRYNEQFF. The full variable domain, rest sourced from reference TRBV9 and TRBJ2-1, is DSGVTQTPKHLITATGQRVTLRCSPRSGDLSVYWYQQSLDQGLQFLIQYYNGEERAKGNILERFSAQQFPDLHSELNLSSLELGDSALYFCASSLDSGRYNEQFFGPGTRLTVL.

This clone was seen once. The DNA for the CDR3 is TGCGCCAGCAGGACATTACCGGGGGCGGAAAACACCATATATTTT. This codes for CASRTLPGAENTIYF. V gene TRBV5-1 combines with J gene TRBJ1-3, with D maybe TRBD1 (6 bases). Germline CDR1 is SGHRS and CDR2 is YFSETQ. The CDR3 runs to 15 residues. V gave up 5 bases and J gave up 6 bases, with 18 bases separating them.

By sample fraction, this clone is medium-sized. The chain recombines TRBV30 with TRBJ2-3; D is perhaps TRBD1 (6 bases). Trimming stripped 1 base from V and 2 bases from J, with 13 bases between. Germline assignment: CDR1 GTSNPN and CDR2 SVGIG (reference sequence). CDR3 length: 15 amino acids. In DNA form, the CDR3 reads TGTGCCTGGAGTGACCGGGACACTTTCACAGATACGCAGTATTTT. The encoded protein is CAWSDRDTFTDTQYF.

This sequence joins TRBV28 and TRBJ2-3; 8 positions agree with TRBD2. V gave up 4 bases and J gave up 1 base; unmatched junction bases: 13. The CDR3 totals 18 residues. Germline V gives CDR1 MDHEN, CDR2 SYDVKM. The CDR3 protein is CASSSIAGIRVGTDTQYF. The DNA for the CDR3 is TGTGCCAGCAGTTCCATAGCGGGAATAAGGGTCGGCACAGATACGCAGTATTTT.

The chain employs TRBV27 and TRBJ2-7, with a possible D match to TRBD2 (5 bases). V was cut by 0 bases and J by 3 bases, with 9 bases left in between. The CDR3 has 14 residues. Germline CDR1 MNHEY, CDR2 SMNVEV (reference sequence). The DNA for the CDR3 is TGTGCCAGCAGTTTATCGACTGGGAGCTACGAGCAGTACTTC. The encoded protein is CASSLSTGSYEQYF.

The sample holds one count of this clone. The rearrangement uses TRBV6-5 and TRBJ2-7; a weak D match, TRBD1 (6 bases). The CDR3 sequence is 15 residues long. CDR1 and CDR2 from the germline V gene are MNHEY and SVGAGI. Deletions cut 4 bases from V and 4 bases from J, with 17 bases between. DNA for the CDR3: TGTGCCAGCAGTTCCCAGACAGGCCGGGCATACGAGCAGTACTTC. Translation gives CASSSQTGRAYEQYF.

The chain recombines TRBV6-5 with TRBJ1-6; no clear D gene. Germline assignment: CDR1 MNHEY and CDR2 SVGAGI. V shed 5 bases and J shed 10 bases, with 12 bases lying between them. The CDR3 runs 13 residues. CDR3 sequence reads: CASSPSFLSPLHF. For the CDR3, the DNA is TGTGCCAGCAGTCCGAGTTTCCTATCACCCCTCCACTTT.

CDR3 sequence reads: CASMTSGSLNEQFF. In DNA form, the CDR3 reads TGTGCCAGTATGACTAGCGGGAGTTTGAATGAGCAGTTCTTC. J is TRBJ2-1 and V is TRBV2, with 12 bases aligning to TRBD2. In germline, CDR1 is SNHLY, CDR2 FYNNEI. There are 14 residues in the CDR3. Germline trimming cut 9 bases from V and 7 bases from J; bases unmatched to any gene: 7.

This chain connects TRBV9 to TRBJ2-3; 9 nucleotides line up with TRBD1. Germline lookup yields CDR1 SGDLS and CDR2 YYNGEE. CDR3 length: 16 residues. Germline trimming cut 0 bases from V and 3 bases from J; bases unmatched to any gene: 5. CDR3 in amino acids: CASSVGGQGWTDTQYF. The DNA for the CDR3 is TGTGCCAGCAGCGTAGGAGGACAGGGGTGGACAGATACGCAGTATTTT.

The chain has TRBV5-4 and TRBJ1-2; tentative D call: TRBD1 (6 bases). Looked up from germline, CDR1 is SGHNT and CDR2 is YYREEE (reference sequence). The V end lost 2 bases, the J end lost 3 bases, and 11 bases lay between the germline ends. CDR3 length equals 14 residues. For the CDR3, the DNA is TGTGCCAGCAGCTTAGCAGGGGTCGACTATGGCTACACCTTC. It yields the protein CASSLAGVDYGYTF.

The rearrangement joins TRBV6-5 to TRBJ2-5, with 10 bases identical to TRBD2. The V and J ends lost 4 bases and 5 bases, in that order; junction bases with no gene match: 7. Germline CDR1 and CDR2: MNHEY and SVGAGI. This CDR3 is built from 15 residues. The CDR3 sequence: CASSSPSGRGETQYF. The CDR3 DNA reads TGTGCCAGCAGTTCCCCTAGCGGGAGAGGGGAGACCCAGTACTTC.

This clone was recorded once. The rearrangement links TRBV2 to TRBJ2-3; possible D gene TRBD1, 6 bases. The CDR3 loop spans 14 amino acids. Germline V gene lookup returns CDR1 SNHLY and CDR2 FYNNEI. The V end lost 5 bases, the J end lost 0 bases, and 9 bases lay between the germline ends. CDR3 amino acids: CASSKGDSTDTQYF. CDR3 DNA: TGTGCCAGCAGTAAGGGGGACAGCACAGATACGCAGTATTTT.

This CDR3 reads CASSRGGRNEKLFF. The CDR3 DNA sequence: TGTGCCAGCAGCCGAGGGGGCCGAAATGAAAAACTGTTTTTT. The J gene is TRBJ1-4, the V gene TRBV14; TRBD1 agrees at 7 bases. Germline lookup yields CDR1 SGHDN and CDR2 FVKESK. The CDR3 has 14 residues. Germline trimming cut 4 bases from V and 5 bases from J; bases unmatched to any gene: 4.

CDR3 protein: CASSPNQGIYGYTF. For the CDR3, the DNA is TGTGCCAGCAGCCCGAACCAGGGTATCTATGGCTACACCTTC. V is TRBV7-2 and J is TRBJ1-2; TRBD1 is a possible D gene (5 bases). CDR3 length: 14 residues. In germline, CDR1 is SGHTA, CDR2 FQGNSA. The V end was cut by 5 bases, the J end by 4 bases, with 14 bases between.

This chain links TRBV5-1 with TRBJ2-2, with 7 bases that match TRBD2. The CDR3 extends over 18 amino acids. Germline V gene sequence: CDR1 SGHRS, CDR2 YFSETQ. V lost 4 bases, J lost 5 bases, and 17 bases stayed unmatched. The DNA of the CDR3 is TGCGCCAGCAGCCTGTTCCCATCGGGGGGACTCGTAACCGGGGAGCTGTTTTTT. This encodes CASSLFPSGGLVTGELFF.

The chain couples TRBV7-2 to TRBJ2-7; D is ambiguous. The V and J ends lost 1 base and 2 bases respectively, with 9 bases between them. Germline V lookup: CDR1 SGHTA, CDR2 FQGNSA. The CDR3 consists of 14 residues. In DNA form, the CDR3 reads TGTGCCAGCAGCTTAGGACGCGTAACCTACGAGCAGTACTTC. It translates to CASSLGRVTYEQYF.

The chain couples TRBV30 to TRBJ1-2; weak D call: TRBD1 (6 bases). CDR3 length: 15 amino acids. V dropped 0 bases and J dropped 2 bases, with 13 bases sitting between them. The V gene's germline CDR1 is GTSNPN and CDR2 SVGIG (reference sequence). The CDR3 spells CAWSVGGRVNYGYTF. CDR3 DNA: TGTGCCTGGAGTGTCGGGGGCAGGGTGAACTATGGCTACACCTTC.

The chain carries TRBV11-1 and TRBJ2-7; the match to TRBD2 covers 9 bases. This CDR3 contains 15 residues. CDR1 and CDR2 from the germline V gene are SGHAT and FQDESV (reference sequence). V lost 4 bases to trimming and J lost 3 bases; unmatched junction nucleotides: 7. The CDR3 loop is CASSSPGLAVYEQYF. CDR3 coding DNA: TGTGCCAGCAGCTCTCCGGGACTAGCCGTCTACGAGCAGTACTTC.

V is TRBV28 and J is TRBJ1-2, with D perhaps TRBD1 (6 bases). Germline CDR1 is MDHEN and CDR2 is SYDVKM. The CDR3 is 14 amino acids. V gave up 1 base and J gave up 4 bases, with 10 bases separating them. CDR3 in amino acids: CASSLLQGGYGYTF. The CDR3 region has the DNA TGTGCCAGCAGTTTATTACAGGGAGGCTATGGCTACACCTTC.

V and J are TRBV6-1 and TRBJ2-7; 7 nucleotides align to TRBD2. In germline, CDR1 is MNHNS, CDR2 SASEGT. Trimming removed 2 bases from V and 6 bases from J; junction bases left unmatched: 13. The CDR3 has 16 amino acids. CDR3 residues: CASSEMGLGRESEQYF. The CDR3 nucleotides are TGTGCCAGCAGTGAAATGGGCCTCGGGCGGGAGAGCGAGCAGTACTTC.

The J gene is TRBJ1-2, the V gene TRBV5-6, with 10 bases that match TRBD1. J gave up 0 bases and V 4 bases, and 3 bases lay outside the gene matches. CDR1 is SGHDT, CDR2 YYEEEE, per germline. The CDR3 loop spans 15 amino acids. Here the CDR3 DNA reads TGTGCCAGCAGCAAGACAGGGGGCCCTAACTATGGCTACACCTTC. It translates to CASSKTGGPNYGYTF.